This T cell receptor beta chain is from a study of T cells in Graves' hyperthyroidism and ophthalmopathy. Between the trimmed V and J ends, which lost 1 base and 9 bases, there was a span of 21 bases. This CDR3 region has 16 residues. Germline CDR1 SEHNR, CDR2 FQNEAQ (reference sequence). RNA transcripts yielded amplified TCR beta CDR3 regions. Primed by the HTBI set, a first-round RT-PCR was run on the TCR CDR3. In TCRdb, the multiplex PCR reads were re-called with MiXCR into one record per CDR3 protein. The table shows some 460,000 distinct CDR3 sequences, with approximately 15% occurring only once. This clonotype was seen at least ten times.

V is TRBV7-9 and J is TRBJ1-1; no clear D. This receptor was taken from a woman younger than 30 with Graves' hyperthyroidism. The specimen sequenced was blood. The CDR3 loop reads CASSLEGRLRAEKAFF. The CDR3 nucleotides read TGTGCCAGCAGCTTAGAGGGTCGTCTAAGGGCCGAAAAAGCTTTCTTT. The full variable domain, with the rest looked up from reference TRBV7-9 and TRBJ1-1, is DTGVSQNPRHKITKRGQNVTFRCDPISEHNRLYWYRQTLGQGPEFLTYFQNEAQLEKSRLLSDRFSAERPKGSFSTLEIQRTEQGDSAMYLCASSLEGRLRAEKAFFGQGTRLTVV.